This T cell receptor beta chain was recorded in a study of blood T cell repertoires in COVID-19. Study in general: The United States, Italy and Spain were the sources of the acute and convalescent COVID-19 samples. T cells, B-cell-depleted T cells, or PBMCs supplied cDNA or gDNA.

The V gene end was trimmed by 3 bases and the J gene end by 4 bases; junction bases not matched to a gene: 10. CDR3 size: 17 residues. CDR1 KGHDR and CDR2 SFDVKD come from the germline V gene. The sample holds one count of this clone. Under the authors' procedure: Counts of nucleated cells, estimated from reference gene primer amplification, were obtained. Profiling relied on immunoSEQ multiplex PCR, and the TCRdb table lists in-frame clones only, not all of them. The V and J calls and clone size are taken from that table; D and trimming were inferred from the DNA. This table has fewer than 250,000 clones, approximately 91% appearing once.

The origin of this receptor is a man in his forties with acute or convalescent COVID-19. J is TRBJ2-3 and V is TRBV24-1; 9 nucleotides match TRBD2. The specimen sequenced was peripheral blood. CDR3 sequence: CATSDVLAGVGPDTQYF. For the CDR3, the DNA is TGTGCCACCAGTGATGTCTTAGCGGGAGTCGGCCCAGATACGCAGTATTTT.